What follows is one TCR beta chain and its context. What it binds is not known. Sequencing was performed with immunoSEQ multiplex PCR; in TCRdb, only in-frame clones are kept and a portion is missing. Counted here are some 87,000 clones, approximately 90% occurring once; the ten biggest clones make up 15%. The data stem from a study of siplizumab effects on memory and regulatory T cells. CDR3 size: 14 residues. Germline CDR1 reads SGHNT; CDR2 reads YENEEA. Trimming took 2 bases from V and 2 from J, leaving 10 bases between them. Findings and caveats of the study: Siplizumab gave mappable alloreactive CD4+ clones an average Treg-derived fraction of about 69%, against roughly 29% in controls. Siplizumab brought about a significant reduction in alloreactive sequences traceable to unstimulated CD4+ memory cells. Greater diversity than memory cells seemed evident in naive T cells, which also appeared to be major alloresponse contributors. An assignable naive or memory phenotype was lacking in roughly 75-95% of proliferating CD4+ or CD8+ clones.

The clonotype comes from a human donor in good health. Sequencing was carried out using CD4+ T cells sorted from blood. The V and J genes are TRBV11-3 and TRBJ2-7; D not resolved. The CDR3 DNA follows: TGTGCCAGCAGCTTAAATGCAGGAACCTACGAGCAGTACTTC. Translating gives CASSLNAGTYEQYF.